This is a list of T cell receptor beta chains from one sample in a study of T-cell reconstitution after alpha-beta-depleted transplantation in children. TCRdb called the PCR reads again in MiXCR, with one record for every CDR3 protein. The sample holds 610,000 or so distinct CDR3 sequences, 25% to 30% seen once. The source material was PBMCs, sampled before TCRalphabeta/CD19-depleted stem cell transplant. Source of these receptors: a boy under three years old with Wiskott-Aldrich syndrome, due to receive a stem cell transplant. Both conserved end residues are part of each CDR3. D genes are given only for firm matches. For some rows the clone size is stated as once, few or many, or as a class when expanded; others skip it.

size	V	D	J	CDR3	DNA
NA	TRBV12-3/TRBV12-4	NA	TRBJ2-1	CASSLIRRRYNEQFF	TGTGCCAGCAGTTTAATACGACGACGGTACAATGAGCAGTTCTTC
few	TRBV7-2	TRBD1	TRBJ1-5	CASSQTGAGQPQHF	TGTGCCAGCAGCCAGACAGGGGCGGGGCAGCCCCAGCATTTT
NA	TRBV4-1	TRBD1	TRBJ2-6	CASSQEGSPGQGGFGANVLTF	TGCGCCAGCAGCCAAGAAGGATCCCCAGGACAGGGTGGCTTTGGGGCCAACGTCCTGACTTTC
few	TRBV20-1	NA	TRBJ1-6	CSAHTGYNNSPLHF	TGCAGTGCTCACACAGGGTACAACAATTCACCCCTCCACTTT
few	TRBV7-3	NA	TRBJ2-1	CASSSAGWDEQFF	TGTGCCAGCAGCTCAGCCGGGTGGGATGAGCAGTTCTTC
few	TRBV27	TRBD1	TRBJ1-1	CASRWTGRDTEAFF	TGTGCCAGCAGGTGGACAGGGCGGGACACTGAAGCTTTCTTT
NA	TRBV7-9	TRBD2	TRBJ2-7	CASAGGAYSYEQYF	TGTGCCAGCGCGGGGGGGGCCTACTCCTACGAGCAGTACTTC
few	TRBV7-9	NA	TRBJ1-1	CASSARQSMNTEAFF	TGTGCCAGCAGCGCTCGACAGTCCATGAACACTGAAGCTTTCTTT
NA	TRBV20-1	TRBD1	TRBJ2-4	CSATQGQVANNIQYF	TGCAGTGCCACCCAGGGACAGGTAGCCAATAACATTCAGTACTTC
few	TRBV11-2	NA	TRBJ2-5	CASSLDPGLETQYF	TGTGCCAGCAGCTTAGATCCAGGGTTAGAGACCCAGTACTTC
NA	TRBV7-2	NA	TRBJ2-7	CASSLVARTFSYEQYF	TGTGCCAGCAGCTTAGTGGCACGTACCTTCTCCTACGAGCAGTACTTC